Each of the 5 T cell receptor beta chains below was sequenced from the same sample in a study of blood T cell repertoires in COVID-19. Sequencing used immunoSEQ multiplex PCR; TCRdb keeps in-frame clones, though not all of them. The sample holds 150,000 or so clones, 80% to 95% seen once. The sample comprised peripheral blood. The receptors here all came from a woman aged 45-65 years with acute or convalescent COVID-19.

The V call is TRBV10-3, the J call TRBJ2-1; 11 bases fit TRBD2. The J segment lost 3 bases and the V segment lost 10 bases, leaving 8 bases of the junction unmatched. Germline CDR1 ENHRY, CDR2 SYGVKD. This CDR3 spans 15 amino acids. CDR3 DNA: TGTGCCACCCTACCGACTAGCGGGGACTACAATGAGCAGTTCTTC. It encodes CATLPTSGDYNEQFF.

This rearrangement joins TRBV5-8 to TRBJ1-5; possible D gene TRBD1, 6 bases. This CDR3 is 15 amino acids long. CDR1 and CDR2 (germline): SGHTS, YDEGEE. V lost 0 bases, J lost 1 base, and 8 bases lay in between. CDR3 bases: TGTGCCAGCAGCTTGGCAGGGGACAGCAATCAGCCCCAGCATTTT. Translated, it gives CASSLAGDSNQPQHF.

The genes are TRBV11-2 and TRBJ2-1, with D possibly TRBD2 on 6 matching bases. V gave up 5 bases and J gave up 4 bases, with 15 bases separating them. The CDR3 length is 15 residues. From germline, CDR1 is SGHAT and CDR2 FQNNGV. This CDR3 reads CASSPGGLIYNEQFF. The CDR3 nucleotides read TGTGCCAGCAGCCCTGGGGGACTTATTTACAATGAGCAGTTCTTC.

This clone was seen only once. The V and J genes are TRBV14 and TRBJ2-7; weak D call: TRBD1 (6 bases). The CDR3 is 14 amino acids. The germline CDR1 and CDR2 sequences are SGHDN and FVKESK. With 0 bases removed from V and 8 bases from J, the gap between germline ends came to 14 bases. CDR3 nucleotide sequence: TGTGCCAGCAGCCAAGATTACCAGGGGACGAAGCAGTACTTC. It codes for CASSQDYQGTKQYF.

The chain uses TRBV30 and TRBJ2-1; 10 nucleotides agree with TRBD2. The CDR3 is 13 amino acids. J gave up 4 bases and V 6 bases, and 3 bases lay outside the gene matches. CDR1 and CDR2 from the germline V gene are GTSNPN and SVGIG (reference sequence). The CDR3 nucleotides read TGTGCCTGCGGGACTAGCGATTACAATGAGCAGTTCTTC. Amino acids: CACGTSDYNEQFF.